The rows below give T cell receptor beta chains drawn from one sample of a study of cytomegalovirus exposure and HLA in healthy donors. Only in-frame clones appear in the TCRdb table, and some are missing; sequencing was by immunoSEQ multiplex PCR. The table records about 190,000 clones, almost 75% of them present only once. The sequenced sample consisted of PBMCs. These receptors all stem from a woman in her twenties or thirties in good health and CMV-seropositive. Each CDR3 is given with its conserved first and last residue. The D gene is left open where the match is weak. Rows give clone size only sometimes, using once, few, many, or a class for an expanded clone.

cdr3_aa: CASSLYDSRNQPQHF
cdr3_nt: TGTGCCAGCAGTTTATACGACAGCCGCAATCAGCCCCAGCATTTT
j_call: TRBJ1-5
clone_size: -
v_call: TRBV28
d_call: -

cdr3_aa: CASSVRQAISGELFF
cdr3_nt: TGTGCCAGCAGCGTGAGACAGGCCATCTCCGGGGAGCTGTTTTTT
j_call: TRBJ2-2
clone_size: -
v_call: TRBV9
d_call: -

cdr3_aa: CASSSTGAPSYEQYF
cdr3_nt: TGTGCCAGCAGTTCGACAGGGGCACCCTCCTACGAGCAGTACTTC
j_call: TRBJ2-7
clone_size: once
v_call: TRBV28
d_call: TRBD1

cdr3_aa: CSGGRTGVTGELFF
cdr3_nt: TGCAGCGGAGGGCGAACAGGGGTCACCGGGGAGCTGTTTTTT
j_call: TRBJ2-2
clone_size: few
v_call: TRBV29-1
d_call: TRBD1

cdr3_aa: CASSLESIGRRREKLFF
cdr3_nt: TGTGCCAGCAGCTTAGAATCTATTGGCAGGCGCAGGGAAAAACTGTTTTTT
j_call: TRBJ1-4
clone_size: -
v_call: TRBV7-9
d_call: -

cdr3_aa: CASSQAGGNEQFF
cdr3_nt: TGCGCCAGCAGCCAGGCGGGGGGGAATGAGCAGTTCTTC
j_call: TRBJ2-1
clone_size: few
v_call: TRBV4-1
d_call: TRBD2

cdr3_aa: CASSRTTVLSYEQYF
cdr3_nt: TGTGCCAGCAGCAGAACGACAGTGCTCTCCTACGAGCAGTACTTC
j_call: TRBJ2-7
clone_size: -
v_call: TRBV27
d_call: -

cdr3_aa: CASSSGQGGNTIYF
cdr3_nt: TGTGCCAGCAGTTCCGGACAGGGTGGAAACACCATATATTTT
j_call: TRBJ1-3
clone_size: once
v_call: TRBV6-6
d_call: TRBD1

cdr3_aa: CASPRGLGEQYF
cdr3_nt: TGCGCCAGCCCCAGAGGACTCGGGGAGCAGTACTTC
j_call: TRBJ2-5
clone_size: -
v_call: TRBV5-1
d_call: -

cdr3_aa: CASSPAGGLEQYF
cdr3_nt: TGTGCCAGCAGCCCCGCAGGTGGTCTCGAGCAGTACTTC
j_call: TRBJ2-7
clone_size: -
v_call: TRBV4-2
d_call: -

cdr3_aa: CAISENELAKNIQYF
cdr3_nt: TGTGCCATCAGTGAGAATGAACTAGCCAAAAACATTCAGTACTTC
j_call: TRBJ2-4
clone_size: once
v_call: TRBV10-3
d_call: -

cdr3_aa: CASSLSRRAGDRSWYEQYF
cdr3_nt: TGCGCCAGCAGCTTGTCTAGGCGGGCCGGGGATCGCAGCTGGTACGAGCAGTACTTC
j_call: TRBJ2-7
clone_size: -
v_call: TRBV5-1
d_call: -

cdr3_aa: CASTGTYTDTQYF
cdr3_nt: TGTGCCAGTACAGGGACCTACACAGATACGCAGTATTTT
j_call: TRBJ2-3
clone_size: -
v_call: TRBV2
d_call: -

cdr3_aa: CASSVASANYGYTF
cdr3_nt: TGTGCCAGCTCAGTCGCCAGCGCTAACTATGGCTACACCTTC
j_call: TRBJ1-2
clone_size: -
v_call: TRBV18
d_call: -

cdr3_aa: CASSLTGTGNTEAFF
cdr3_nt: TGTGCCAGCAGTTTAACCGGGACAGGGAACACTGAAGCTTTCTTT
j_call: TRBJ1-1
clone_size: -
v_call: TRBV28
d_call: TRBD1

cdr3_aa: CASSDSTGADTQYF
cdr3_nt: TGTGCCAGCAGTGACTCGACAGGGGCAGATACGCAGTATTTT
j_call: TRBJ2-3
clone_size: -
v_call: TRBV6-4
d_call: TRBD1

cdr3_aa: CASSVTSGRTGELFF
cdr3_nt: TGTGCCAGCAGCGTAACTAGCGGGAGGACCGGGGAGCTGTTTTTT
j_call: TRBJ2-2
clone_size: -
v_call: TRBV9
d_call: TRBD2

cdr3_aa: CASTSTGELFF
cdr3_nt: TGCGCCAGCACCTCCACCGGGGAGCTGTTTTTT
j_call: TRBJ2-2
clone_size: -
v_call: TRBV5-1
d_call: -

cdr3_aa: CASSITGTAYEQYF
cdr3_nt: TGTGCCAGTAGTATAACCGGGACAGCCTACGAGCAGTACTTC
j_call: TRBJ2-7
clone_size: -
v_call: TRBV19
d_call: TRBD1

cdr3_aa: CASSLGLAGADTQYF
cdr3_nt: TGTGCCAGCAGCTTAGGGCTAGCGGGAGCAGATACGCAGTATTTT
j_call: TRBJ2-3
clone_size: -
v_call: TRBV11-2
d_call: TRBD2

cdr3_aa: CASSPADTGNTIYF
cdr3_nt: TGTGCCAGCAGCCCTGCGGATACTGGAAACACCATATATTTT
j_call: TRBJ1-3
clone_size: -
v_call: TRBV7-6
d_call: -

cdr3_aa: CASSLQPGGTEAFF
cdr3_nt: TGTGCCAGCAGTTTACAACCAGGGGGCACTGAAGCTTTCTTT
j_call: TRBJ1-1
clone_size: few
v_call: TRBV27
d_call: TRBD1

cdr3_aa: CASSYAGGAGNTIYF
cdr3_nt: TGTGCCAGCAGCTATGCAGGGGGCGCTGGAAACACCATATATTTT
j_call: TRBJ1-3
clone_size: -
v_call: TRBV7-2
d_call: TRBD1

cdr3_aa: CASSVTGDEQFF
cdr3_nt: TGCGCCAGCAGCGTGACAGGGGATGAGCAGTTCTTC
j_call: TRBJ2-1
clone_size: -
v_call: TRBV5-1
d_call: TRBD1

cdr3_aa: CASSPLAGGSNEQYF
cdr3_nt: TGTGCCAGCAGCCCCCTAGCGGGAGGATCCAACGAGCAGTACTTC
j_call: TRBJ2-7
clone_size: few
v_call: TRBV6-5
d_call: TRBD2

cdr3_aa: CASSKKELPARYSYEQYF
cdr3_nt: TGTGCCAGCAGCAAAAAGGAGTTACCAGCGCGTTACTCCTACGAGCAGTACTTC
j_call: TRBJ2-7
clone_size: -
v_call: TRBV21-1
d_call: -

cdr3_aa: CASSLGTPTDTQYF
cdr3_nt: TGTGCCAGCAGCTTAGGGACTCCAACAGATACGCAGTATTTT
j_call: TRBJ2-3
clone_size: -
v_call: TRBV5-6
d_call: -

cdr3_aa: CASSSLAGGGNEQFF
cdr3_nt: TGTGCCAGCAGCTCACTAGCGGGAGGGGGTAATGAGCAGTTCTTC
j_call: TRBJ2-1
clone_size: -
v_call: TRBV6-1
d_call: TRBD2

cdr3_aa: CASRDLESGELFF
cdr3_nt: TGTGCCAGCAGAGATCTAGAGAGCGGGGAGCTGTTTTTT
j_call: TRBJ2-2
clone_size: once
v_call: TRBV2
d_call: -

cdr3_aa: CATRTSGRHPNEQFF
cdr3_nt: TGTGCCACCCGGACTAGCGGGAGGCACCCGAATGAGCAGTTCTTC
j_call: TRBJ2-1
clone_size: few
v_call: TRBV27
d_call: TRBD2

cdr3_aa: CASSQDVAGVYNEQFF
cdr3_nt: TGCGCCAGCAGCCAAGATGTAGCGGGAGTCTACAATGAGCAGTTCTTC
j_call: TRBJ2-1
clone_size: -
v_call: TRBV4-1
d_call: TRBD2